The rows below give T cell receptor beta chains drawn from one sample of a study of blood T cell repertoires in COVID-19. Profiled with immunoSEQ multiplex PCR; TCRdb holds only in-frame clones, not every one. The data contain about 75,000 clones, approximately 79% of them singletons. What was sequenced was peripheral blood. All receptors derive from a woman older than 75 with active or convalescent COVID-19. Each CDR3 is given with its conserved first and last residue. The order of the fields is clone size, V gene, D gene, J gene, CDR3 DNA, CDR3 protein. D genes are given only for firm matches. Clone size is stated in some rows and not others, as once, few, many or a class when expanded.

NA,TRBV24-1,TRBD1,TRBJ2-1,TGTGCCACCAGTGATGGAGGGACAGGCTACTACAATGAGCAGTTCTTC,CATSDGGTGYYNEQFF
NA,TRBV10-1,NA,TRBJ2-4,TGCGCCAGCAGTTCCGGGACCCAAGCACGGGACATCCAGTACTTC,CASSSGTQARDIQYF
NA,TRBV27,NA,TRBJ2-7,TGTGCCAGCAGTTTGGTCCAGGGTTTCGAGCAGTACTTC,CASSLVQGFEQYF
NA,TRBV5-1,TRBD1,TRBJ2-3,TGCGCCAGCAGCTTAAATCCGGGACAGGGGACCCATCGCTACACAGATACGCAGTATTTT,CASSLNPGQGTHRYTDTQYF
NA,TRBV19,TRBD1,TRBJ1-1,TGTGCCAGTAGTACGGGACAGGGAAACACTGAAGCTTTCTTT,CASSTGQGNTEAFF
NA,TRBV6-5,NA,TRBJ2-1,TGTGCCAGCAGGTCAACTAGGGATGGACGGCAGTTCTTC,CASRSTRDGRQFF
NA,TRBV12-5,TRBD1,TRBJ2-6,TGTGCTAGTGGTTGGAGGGGTCCCCCGGACAGGGAAACTGGGGCCAACGTCCTGACTTTC,CASGWRGPPDRETGANVLTF
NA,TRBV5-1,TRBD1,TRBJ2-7,TGCGCCAGCAGTCCTGGGACAGGGGGCACCGGTCATTACTTC,CASSPGTGGTGHYF
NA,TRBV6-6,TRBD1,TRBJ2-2,TGTGCCAGCAGTTACTGGACAGGGGGCTGGACCGGGGAGCTGTTTTTT,CASSYWTGGWTGELFF
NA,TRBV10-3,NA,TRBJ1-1,TGTGCCATCAGTGAGTCGGGAGCAGGTAGGGCTGAAGCTTTCTTT,CAISESGAGRAEAFF
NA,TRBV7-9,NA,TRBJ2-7,TGTGCCAGCAGCTTCCCCGGTCCCTACGAGCAGTACTTC,CASSFPGPYEQYF
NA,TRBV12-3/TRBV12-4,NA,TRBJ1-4,TGTGCCAGCAGTTTGCGGGGGAAACTGTTTTTT,CASSLRGKLFF
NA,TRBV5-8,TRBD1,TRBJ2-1,TGTGCCAGCAGCTTGGGACTAGGACAGGGGAAGGATGAGCAGTTCTTC,CASSLGLGQGKDEQFF
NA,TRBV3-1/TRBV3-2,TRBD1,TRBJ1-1,TGTGCCAGCAGCCGGTACGGACAGGGCGGGAACACTGAAGCTTTCTTT,CASSRYGQGGNTEAFF
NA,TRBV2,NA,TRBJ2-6,TGTGCCAGCAGTGAACCCCCCCTAGTCGGTGGGGCCAACGTCCTGACTTTC,CASSEPPLVGGANVLTF
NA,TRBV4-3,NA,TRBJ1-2,TGCGCCAGCAGCCAAGTCCAGGCGAACTATGGCTACACCTTC,CASSQVQANYGYTF
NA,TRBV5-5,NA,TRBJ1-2,TGTGCCAGCAGCCCCACAGGGATTGGTAGCTACACCTTC,CASSPTGIGSYTF
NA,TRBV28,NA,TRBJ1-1,TGTGCCAGCAGTTTATATACCGGGGTAAGCACTGAAGCTTTCTTT,CASSLYTGVSTEAFF
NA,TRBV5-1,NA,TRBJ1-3,TGCGCCAGCAGCCGTCCCGATTGGGGAGAGGGAAACACCATATATTTT,CASSRPDWGEGNTIYF
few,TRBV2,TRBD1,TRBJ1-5,TGTGCCAGCAGTTACCGGGACAGGGGCAGTCAGCCCCAGCATTTT,CASSYRDRGSQPQHF
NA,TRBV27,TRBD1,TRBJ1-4,TGTGCCAGCAGTCCTCGGAAAGGGACAGGGGGTGAAAAACTGTTTTTT,CASSPRKGTGGEKLFF
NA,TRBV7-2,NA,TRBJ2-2,TGTGCCAGCAGACGCGACAGGAACACCGGGGAGCTGTTTTTT,CASRRDRNTGELFF
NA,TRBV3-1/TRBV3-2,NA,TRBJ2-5,TGTGCCAGCAGCCCCTCCCTGGGAGACGGAGGAGAGACCCAGTACTTC,CASSPSLGDGGETQYF